This passage covers 2 T cell receptor beta chains from one sample sequenced in a study of T cells in Graves' hyperthyroidism and ophthalmopathy (dated by TCRdb to about 2019). The library was prepared using multiplex PCR. The sequencer was an Illumina HiSeq 2000. The TCR beta CDR3 regions were amplified from RNA transcripts. A first-round RT-PCR of the TCR CDR3 used the HTBI primer set with the Qiagen OneStep RT-PCR kit. Using fastp at Q25 and MiXCR, TCRdb reprocessed the public reads and kept productive beta chains. Each record represents a unique CDR3 protein, reported with the most common genes and DNA among its rows. The table for this sample lists a few hundred thousand distinct CDR3 sequences; 15% to 18% of them were counted only once. Under 7.5% of the sample goes to the ten largest clones. Sequenced material: blood. The receptor source for this set is a woman aged 25 to 39 with Graves' hyperthyroidism.

There are many counts of this clonotype. The rearrangement joins TRBV20-1 to TRBJ2-3; 7 positions agree with TRBD1. Looked up from germline, CDR1 is DFQATT and CDR2 is SNEGSKA (reference sequence). With V trimmed by 6 bases and J by 0 bases, 6 bases remained unmatched. The CDR3 loop spans 14 amino acids. CDR3: CSARQGLSTDTQYF. The DNA for the CDR3 is TGCAGTGCAAGACAGGGTTTGAGCACAGATACGCAGTATTTT.

The rearrangement joins TRBV3-1 to TRBJ2-7, with D maybe TRBD2 (5 bases). V gave up 0 bases and J gave up 3 bases, with 18 bases separating them. The CDR3 is 17 amino acids. The germline gives CDR1 LGHDT, CDR2 YNNKEL (reference sequence). CDR3 DNA: TGTGCCAGCAGCCAAGATATCCCCTTCGGAGGTGGCTACGAGCAGTACTTC. It encodes CASSQDIPFGGGYEQYF.